This passage covers 20 T cell receptor beta chains from one sample sequenced in a study of shared clonotypes between healthy human individuals. Repertoires were generated with immunoSEQ multiplex PCR, while TCRdb's copy carries only in-frame clones and drops some. The repertoire holds under 2,500,000 clones, with around 95% as singletons. What was sequenced was naive CD4+ T cells sorted from blood. Subset here: CD45RA+ positively selected. The receptors shown here come from a man in his late teens or twenties in good health.

Note on this clone: Other DNA sequences within the sample encode an identical CDR3. The chain uses TRBV6-5 and TRBJ1-1; 8 bases agree with TRBD1. The CDR3 is made up of 15 amino acids. Germline CDR1 is MNHEY and CDR2 is SVGAGI. V gave up 4 bases and J gave up 1 base; unmatched junction bases: 5. The CDR3 nucleotides are TGTGCCAGCAGTTCCAGGGGGCTCGGGAACACTGAAGCTTTCTTT. It yields the protein CASSSRGLGNTEAFF.

This chain links TRBV5-1 with TRBJ2-2; D possibly matches TRBD1 or TRBD2 (5 bases each). The germline V gene encodes CDR1 SGHRS and CDR2 YFSETQ. Trimming took off 1 base at V and 4 bases at J, with 8 bases between the two ends. This CDR3 has 14 residues. The CDR3 loop is CASSLPGPTGELFF. The CDR3 DNA sequence: TGCGCCAGCAGCTTGCCGGGACCCACCGGGGAGCTGTTTTTT. Looking up the rest from reference TRBV5-1 and TRBJ2-2 gives the full variable domain: KAGVTQTPRYLIKTRGQQVTLSCSPISGHRSVSWYQQTPGQGLQFLFEYFSETQRNKGNFPGRFSGRQFSNSRSEMNVSTLELGDSALYLCASSLPGPTGELFFGEGSRLTVL.

On this clone: Within the sample, other DNA sequences also encode this same CDR3. The gene calls are TRBV29-1 and TRBJ2-1; 11 bases align to TRBD2. The V gene end was trimmed by 7 bases and the J gene end by 5 bases; junction bases not matched to a gene: 4. In germline, CDR1 is SQVTM, CDR2 ANQGSEA. The CDR3 contains 13 residues. The CDR3 sequence is CSGGTSGNNEQFF. Written as DNA, the CDR3 is TGCAGCGGAGGGACTAGCGGAAACAATGAGCAGTTCTTC.

This clone was detected only once. The chain carries TRBV5-8 and TRBJ1-2; TRBD1 agrees at 12 bases. The germline gives CDR1 SGHTS, CDR2 YDEGEE. The CDR3 loop spans 17 amino acids. V was clipped by 4 bases and J by 4 bases; unmatched bases: 11. The CDR3 region is CASSPGTGGSSLYGYTF. In nucleotides, the CDR3 is TGTGCCAGCAGCCCTGGGACAGGGGGCTCCTCACTCTATGGCTACACCTTC.

There are a few counts of this clone. V usage is TRBV23-1 and J usage is TRBJ1-6; D gene ambiguous. TRBV23-1 is marked as an open reading frame, function uncertain. V shed 8 bases and J shed 7 bases, with 15 bases lying between them. This CDR3 is 14 amino acids long. The DNA for the CDR3 is TGCGCCAGCGCCTCGGGTGAAGGGAATTCACCCCTCCACTTT. This encodes CASASGEGNSPLHF.

The chain joins TRBV2 to TRBJ2-2, with 7 bases aligning to TRBD2. In germline, CDR1 is SNHLY, CDR2 FYNNEI. The J segment lost 3 bases and the V segment lost 6 bases, leaving 4 bases of the junction unmatched. This CDR3 is built from 14 residues. In DNA, the CDR3 is TGTGCCAGCAGACCTAGCGGCCACACCGGGGAGCTGTTTTTT. Amino acid sequence: CASRPSGHTGELFF.

J is TRBJ2-2 and V is TRBV9; D gene uncertain. V was pared by 0 bases and J by 4 bases, with 7 bases between. The CDR3 extends over 14 amino acids. Germline V lookup: CDR1 SGDLS, CDR2 YYNGEE. DNA for the CDR3: TGTGCCAGCAGCGTAGTGGCCGGCACCGGGGAGCTGTTTTTT. As protein: CASSVVAGTGELFF.

The V and J genes are TRBV4-3 and TRBJ2-7; D gene unclear. The CDR3 is 15 amino acids. V lost 0 bases, J lost 5 bases, and 14 bases lay in between. Germline loops: CDR1 LGHNA, CDR2 YSLEER. The DNA of the CDR3 is TGCGCCAGCAGCCAAGAGCCTACCCGCTATAACGAGCAGTACTTC. This encodes CASSQEPTRYNEQYF.

About this clone: At the DNA level, this CDR3 is encoded by other sequences in the same sample as well. The chain has TRBV11-3 and TRBJ2-1; D gene ambiguous. Germline CDR1 is SGHNT and CDR2 is YENEEA. CDR3 length: 15 residues. V was cut by 1 base and J by 2 bases, with 9 bases left in between. CDR3 nucleotide sequence: TGTGCCAGCAGCTTAGGTCGAGGAACCTACAATGAGCAGTTCTTC. Protein product: CASSLGRGTYNEQFF. The whole variable domain, filled in from reference TRBV11-3 and TRBJ2-1, reads EAGVVQSPRYKIIEKKQPVAFWCNPISGHNTLYWYLQNLGQGPELLIRYENEEAVDDSQLPKDRFSAERLKGVDSTLKIQPAELGDSAVYLCASSLGRGTYNEQFFGPGTRLTVL.

The genes are TRBV18 and TRBJ2-7; 9 bases match TRBD1. The CDR3 consists of 14 residues. Trimming at V came to 4 bases and at J to 5 bases, leaving 6 bases not matched to a gene. In germline, CDR1 is KGHSH, CDR2 LQKENI. The CDR3, as DNA: TGTGCCAGCTCACTCAACGGACAGGGGAACGAGCAGTACTTC. This codes for CASSLNGQGNEQYF.

The chain combines TRBV11-2 with TRBJ1-6, with 7 positions matching TRBD1. Losses at the gene ends were 5 bases for V and 13 bases for J; bases not matched to a gene: 8. CDR1 SGHAT and CDR2 FQNNGV come from the germline V gene. The CDR3 has 13 residues. The CDR3 here is CASSGQVGRPLHF. The CDR3 DNA follows: TGTGCCAGCAGCGGACAGGTTGGTCGTCCCCTCCACTTT.

Here the CDR3 DNA reads TGTGCCAGCAGTTATAACAGGGGGCTGCAAGAGACCCAGTACTTC. It codes for CASSYNRGLQETQYF. The J gene is TRBJ2-5, the V gene TRBV7-6, with 9 positions matching TRBD1. The CDR3 loop spans 15 amino acids. Germline V lookup: CDR1 SGHVS, CDR2 FNYEAQ. Trimming at V came to 6 bases and at J to 2 bases, leaving 7 bases not matched to a gene.

This chain links TRBV6-6 with TRBJ1-1, with 8 positions matching TRBD1. The CDR3 consists of 12 residues. From germline, CDR1 is MNHNY and CDR2 SVGAGI (reference sequence). V dropped 10 bases and J dropped 3; count of bases not matched to a gene: 4. Here the CDR3 DNA reads TGTGCCACTATGGACAGGGACACTGAAGCTTTCTTT. Translating gives CATMDRDTEAFF.

The rearrangement joins TRBV28 to TRBJ2-3; D may be TRBD2 (6 bases). V lost 8 bases, J lost 1 base, and 10 bases lay in between. The length of the CDR3 is 13 residues. Germline V lookup: CDR1 MDHEN, CDR2 SYDVKM. The CDR3 loop reads CASAGGGTDTQYF. The CDR3 DNA sequence: TGTGCCAGCGCAGGAGGGGGCACAGATACGCAGTATTTT.

The rearrangement joins TRBV27 to TRBJ2-7; 9 bases fit TRBD1. The CDR3 has 14 amino acids. CDR1 and CDR2 from the germline V gene are MNHEY and SMNVEV (reference sequence). V shed 7 bases, J shed 2 bases, and the junction held 6 bases outside the gene matches. CDR3 nucleotides: TGTGCCAGCAATATTAGACAGGGGGCCTACGAGCAGTACTTC. Translated, it gives CASNIRQGAYEQYF.

There are a few counts of this clone. The chain recombines TRBV7-9 with TRBJ1-1, with TRBD1 as a possible D gene (5 bases). This CDR3 comprises 14 residues. V lost 1 base and J lost 7, with 13 bases in between. Germline values: CDR1 SEHNR, CDR2 FQNEAQ (reference sequence). CDR3 loop: CASSLEGLQNEAFF. As DNA, the CDR3 is TGTGCCAGCAGCTTAGAGGGGCTGCAGAATGAAGCTTTCTTT.

The genes are TRBV2 and TRBJ1-4, with 7 bases lining up with TRBD1. Looked up from germline, CDR1 is SNHLY and CDR2 is FYNNEI. The trim removed 6 bases at V and 8 bases at J, leaving 6 bases unmatched. The CDR3 runs 13 residues. The CDR3 reads CASRDDRDEKLFF. CDR3 in DNA: TGTGCCAGCAGAGATGACAGGGACGAAAAACTGTTTTTT.

This chain links TRBV29-1 with TRBJ1-1; 10 bases are shared with TRBD1. CDR3 length: 14 residues. The germline V gene encodes CDR1 SQVTM and CDR2 ANQGSEA. With 6 bases clipped from V and 5 bases from J, the junction kept 9 bases outside the gene matches. CDR3 coding DNA: TGCAGCGTACGTGAGACAGGGGGCCTTACTGAAGCTTTCTTT. Residues: CSVRETGGLTEAFF.

Concerning this clone itself: Other DNA sequences in the sample encode the same CDR3. V usage is TRBV15 and J usage is TRBJ2-7; D might be TRBD2 (5 bases). From germline, CDR1 is LNHNV and CDR2 YYDKDF (reference sequence). The V end lost 0 bases, the J end lost 0 bases, and 9 bases lay between the germline ends. The CDR3 runs to 15 residues. CDR3 region: CATSRDPGSSYEQYF. CDR3 sequence (DNA): TGTGCCACCAGCAGAGATCCGGGGAGCTCCTACGAGCAGTACTTC.

V gene TRBV7-8 combines with J gene TRBJ2-2, with 9 bases aligning to TRBD2. This CDR3 is 16 amino acids long. Trimming took 2 bases from V and 7 from J; bases not matched to a gene: 8. Germline CDR1 SGHVS, CDR2 FQNEAQ. The CDR3, as DNA: TGTGCCAGCAGCTTAACTCTAGCGGGATATGGCGGGGAGCTGTTTTTT. This sequence encodes CASSLTLAGYGGELFF.